Sequencing of this TCR beta chain was carried out in a study of blood T cells in healthy people across ages. Study-wide background: T cells yielded about one barcoded beta molecule per two cells through template switching. Findings of the study overall: Observed TCR beta diversity per million T cells went down as age went up. This fall followed a roughly linear course with age. Comparison with aged donors showed that long-lived donors had more naive CD4+ cells and higher diversity.

In the case of this clonotype: Its antigen is still unknown.

Germline-derived CDR1 and CDR2 are SEHNR and FQNEAQ (reference sequence). V lost 3 bases to trimming and J lost 6 bases, with 12 bases between them. CDR3 length: 13 amino acids. It was with a sample-barcoded 5' primer and a J-beta primer mix that a second PCR of about 7 to 12 cycles was run. TCRdb re-called the 5' RACE reads with MiXCR, one entry per CDR3 protein. The sample holds around 1.5 million distinct CDR3 sequences, around 59% seen once. Investigators took around 11 milliliters of peripheral blood from every donor. This rearrangement joins TRBV7-9 to TRBJ2-7, with D hard to call. Sequencing was carried out using blood. The clonotype was recovered from a man aged 18 to 35 in good health. CDR3: CASSLRQAGEQYF. The DNA of the CDR3 is TGTGCCAGCAGCTTGCGGCAGGCAGGCGAGCAGTACTTC.